The 27 T cell receptor beta chains below all came from one sample that was sequenced in a study of shared clonotypes between healthy human individuals. Profiling relied on immunoSEQ multiplex PCR, and the TCRdb table lists in-frame clones only, not all of them. The sample comprises about 2 million clones, over 85% of which are singletons, and roughly 1.1% rests with the top ten. Naive CD8 cells lacked CD45RO and underwent positive selection for CCR7, leaving out terminally differentiated effector memory CD45RA+ cells. Source material: naive CD8+ T cells sorted from blood. All receptors derive from a man younger than 35 in good health.

The chain has TRBV7-9 and TRBJ1-1; 8 bases agree with TRBD1. Germline V gives CDR1 SEHNR, CDR2 FQNEAQ (reference sequence). V trimming: 4 bases; J trimming: 1 base; junction bases outside the gene matches: 14. The CDR3 has 18 residues. Here the CDR3 reads CASSSSFISTGANTEAFF. The CDR3 coding sequence is TGTGCCAGCAGCTCCTCCTTCATTTCGACAGGGGCGAACACTGAAGCTTTCTTT.

The rearrangement uses TRBV5-4 and TRBJ2-2, with 11 nucleotides matching TRBD2. The trim removed 4 bases at V and 1 base at J, leaving 6 bases unmatched. The CDR3 has 17 residues. The germline V gene encodes CDR1 SGHNT and CDR2 YYREEE (reference sequence). CDR3 sequence: CASSLGTSGRNTGELFF. CDR3 DNA: TGTGCCAGCAGCCTCGGGACTAGCGGCCGGAACACCGGGGAGCTGTTTTTT.

The rearrangement joins TRBV6-5 to TRBJ1-2; D gene ambiguous. Trimming shortened V by 2 bases and J by 1 base, and 8 bases separated the two germline ends. CDR1 is MNHEY and CDR2 is SVGAGI in the germline V gene. The CDR3 totals 14 residues. Here the CDR3 DNA reads TGTGCCAGCAGTTACGGGCAGTTTAACTATGGCTACACCTTC. As protein: CASSYGQFNYGYTF.

The chain joins TRBV7-3 to TRBJ2-3; 10 bases are a match to TRBD2. The CDR3 totals 23 residues. V gave up 1 base and J gave up 0 bases; unmatched junction bases: 22. In germline, CDR1 is SGHTA, CDR2 FQGTGA. This CDR3 is CASSLNPATIAGGRASSTDTQYF. The DNA for the CDR3 is TGTGCCAGCAGCTTAAATCCGGCAACCATAGCGGGAGGAAGGGCTAGCAGCACAGATACGCAGTATTTT.

V and J are TRBV30 and TRBJ1-1, with D unresolved. CDR1 is GTSNPN, CDR2 SVGIG, per germline (reference sequence). V was cut by 3 bases and J by 1 base, with 12 bases left in between. The CDR3 loop spans 14 amino acids. Here the CDR3 reads CAWSLGWGNTEAFF. The DNA for the CDR3 is TGTGCCTGGAGCCTCGGCTGGGGGAACACTGAAGCTTTCTTT. Combining the CDR3 with reference TRBV30 and TRBJ1-1 gives the whole variable domain SQTIHQWPATLVQPVGSPLSLECTVEGTSNPNLYWYRQAAGRGLQLLFYSVGIGQISSEVPQNLSASRPQDRQFILSSKKLLLSDSGFYLCAWSLGWGNTEAFFGQGTRLTVV.

The J gene is TRBJ2-7, the V gene TRBV6-6; 8 bases line up with TRBD2. J was trimmed by 2 bases and V by 5 bases; bases with no gene match: 8. The germline gives CDR1 MNHNY, CDR2 SVGAGI (reference sequence). There are 15 residues in the CDR3. As DNA, the CDR3 is TGTGCCAGCAGTCAATCCCGGGAGGGACCCTACGAGCAGTACTTC. This sequence encodes CASSQSREGPYEQYF.

The chain recombines TRBV19 with TRBJ2-5; D gene ambiguous. The length of the CDR3 is 12 residues. Trimming took off 6 bases at V and 5 bases at J, with 10 bases between the two ends. Germline values: CDR1 LNHDA, CDR2 SQIVND (reference sequence). The DNA for the CDR3 is TGTGCCAGTAGCCCCCCCGACGAGACCCAGTACTTC. This gives the protein CASSPPDETQYF.

V and J are TRBV5-1 and TRBJ1-4, with 7 bases matching TRBD1. The CDR3 runs 17 residues. Germline lookup yields CDR1 SGHRS and CDR2 YFSETQ. V gave up 0 bases and J gave up 0 bases; unmatched junction bases: 5. The CDR3 sequence is CASSLEGQHATNEKLFF. CDR3 sequence (DNA): TGCGCCAGCAGCTTGGAGGGACAGCACGCAACTAATGAAAAACTGTTTTTT.

Worth noting for this clone: Additional DNA sequences in this sample encode the identical CDR3. This chain joins TRBV7-9 and TRBJ2-2; D is perhaps TRBD2 (6 bases). Germline V lookup: CDR1 SEHNR, CDR2 FQNEAQ (reference sequence). Trimming took off 5 bases at V and 5 bases at J, with 9 bases between the two ends. The CDR3 length is 13 residues. The CDR3 DNA sequence: TGTGCCAGCAGCCCCGGGGGTACCGGGGAGCTGTTTTTT. It encodes CASSPGGTGELFF.

The V gene is TRBV5-1, the J gene TRBJ2-1; TRBD2 agrees at 10 bases. Germline V CDR1 and CDR2: SGHRS, YFSETQ. V lost 2 bases to trimming and J lost 4 bases; unmatched junction nucleotides: 6. The CDR3 is 16 residues long. The CDR3 bases are TGCGCCAGCAGCTTAAGCGGGGGGGCTCTTTACAATGAGCAGTTCTTC. It encodes CASSLSGGALYNEQFF. Full variable domain (remainder filled in from reference TRBV5-1 and TRBJ2-1): KAGVTQTPRYLIKTRGQQVTLSCSPISGHRSVSWYQQTPGQGLQFLFEYFSETQRNKGNFPGRFSGRQFSNSRSEMNVSTLELGDSALYLCASSLSGGALYNEQFFGPGTRLTVL.

This chain connects TRBV4-1 to TRBJ2-5; D might be TRBD2 (6 bases). Trimming took off 1 base at V and 1 base at J, with 13 bases between the two ends. The CDR3 loop spans 16 amino acids. The germline V gene encodes CDR1 MGHRA and CDR2 YSYEKL. The chain's CDR3 is CASSQAGGLLQETQYF. In DNA form, the CDR3 reads TGCGCCAGCAGCCAAGCCGGGGGACTGCTCCAAGAGACCCAGTACTTC.

The rearrangement uses TRBV18 and TRBJ2-5; D may be TRBD2 (6 bases). This CDR3 contains 14 residues. V was cut by 4 bases and J by 4 bases, with 13 bases left in between. The germline gives CDR1 KGHSH, CDR2 LQKENI. CDR3 in amino acids: CASSLPIGGETQYF. The CDR3 DNA reads as TGTGCCAGCTCACTCCCAATCGGGGGAGAGACCCAGTACTTC.

The rearrangement uses TRBV9 and TRBJ1-6; a weak D match, TRBD1 (5 bases). This CDR3 contains 13 residues. Trimming stripped 2 bases from V and 13 bases from J, with 13 bases between. The germline gives CDR1 SGDLS, CDR2 YYNGEE. CDR3 sequence reads: CASSVGDPSPLHF. For the CDR3, the DNA is TGTGCCAGCAGCGTCGGGGACCCTTCGCCCCTCCACTTT.

V is TRBV30 and J is TRBJ1-1, with D tentatively TRBD1 (6 bases). V shed 4 bases and J shed 0 bases, with 12 bases lying between them. CDR3 length equals 14 residues. Germline values: CDR1 GTSNPN, CDR2 SVGIG (reference sequence). The CDR3 here is CAWTWGGLNTEAFF. CDR3 nucleotide sequence: TGTGCCTGGACTTGGGGGGGCCTGAACACTGAAGCTTTCTTT.

The CDR3 loop is CASSLGKNEQFF. DNA for the CDR3: TGTGCCAGCAGCTTAGGGAAGAATGAGCAGTTCTTC. This chain joins TRBV7-9 and TRBJ2-1; D ambiguous. V shed 1 base and J shed 7 bases, with 5 bases lying between them. This CDR3 is built from 12 residues. Germline CDR1 is SEHNR and CDR2 is FQNEAQ (reference sequence).

The V gene is TRBV5-3, the J gene TRBJ1-5; D might be TRBD1 (5 bases). TRBV5-3 belongs to the ORF category, with a function that is uncertain. The V gene lost 0 bases and the J gene lost 6 bases, with 7 bases spanning the gap. CDR3 length equals 13 residues. In DNA, the CDR3 is TGTGCCAGAAGCTTGGCAGGGTGTCAGCCCCAGCATTTT. Translation: CARSLAGCQPQHF.

This chain uses TRBV9 with TRBJ2-2, with 14 bases identical to TRBD2. The germline gives CDR1 SGDLS, CDR2 YYNGEE. The junction had 9 bases not matched to a gene; V was cut back by 4 bases and J by 4 bases. The CDR3 sequence is 18 residues long. The chain's CDR3 is CASSPRLAGGPITGELFF. CDR3 DNA: TGTGCCAGCAGCCCGAGACTAGCGGGAGGGCCGATCACCGGGGAGCTGTTTTTT.

This chain uses TRBV6-5 with TRBJ2-7; 9 bases are a match to TRBD1. This CDR3 region has 14 residues. The ends lost 2 bases at V and 5 bases at J; junction bases unmatched: 4. Germline V CDR1 and CDR2: MNHEY, SVGAGI. CDR3 amino acids: CASSYGTGLNEQYF. The DNA for the CDR3 is TGTGCCAGCAGTTACGGGACAGGGCTCAACGAGCAGTACTTC.

The chain carries TRBV29-1 and TRBJ2-5; the match to TRBD1 covers 11 bases. The J call is doubtful: the DNA matches TRBJ2-7 better. Germline lookup yields CDR1 SQVTM and CDR2 ANQGSEA. The CDR3 runs 15 residues. CDR3 protein: CSVEDRGQGDDEQYF. The CDR3 bases are TGCAGCGTTGAAGATAGGGGACAGGGGGATGACGAGCAGTACTTC.

The chain joins TRBV5-5 to TRBJ1-1; D may be TRBD1 (6 bases). The CDR3 runs to 14 residues. Germline CDR1 and CDR2: SGHKS and YYEKEE (reference sequence). The V and J ends lost 4 bases and 6 bases respectively, with 16 bases between them. CDR3 coding DNA: TGTGCCAGCAGCATAGGAACAGGGCTTCCTGAAGCTTTCTTT. This encodes CASSIGTGLPEAFF.

This chain links TRBV5-4 with TRBJ2-3; D not resolved. The CDR3 is made up of 16 amino acids. V lost 2 bases to trimming and J lost 0 bases, with 13 bases between them. CDR1 and CDR2 from the germline V gene are SGHNT and YYREEE (reference sequence). The CDR3 coding sequence is TGTGCCAGCAGCTTCGAACTAACCTCTAGCACAGATACGCAGTATTTT. Translated: CASSFELTSSTDTQYF.

The V call is TRBV2, the J call TRBJ2-7, with D perhaps given as TRBD1 or TRBD2 (5 bases each). The CDR3 contains 13 residues. Trimming pared 6 bases from V and 2 bases from J, leaving 11 bases between. Germline values: CDR1 SNHLY, CDR2 FYNNEI. The CDR3 here is CASSGDPTYEQYF. The DNA of the CDR3 is TGTGCCAGCAGCGGGGACCCAACCTACGAGCAGTACTTC.

This chain connects TRBV11-2 to TRBJ1-2; D gene uncertain. Trimming stripped 5 bases from V and 5 bases from J, with 15 bases between. Germline CDR1 SGHAT, CDR2 FQNNGV. The CDR3 has 14 residues. CDR3 in amino acids: CASSPVGGLYGYTF. The DNA for the CDR3 is TGTGCCAGCAGCCCGGTGGGCGGATTGTATGGCTACACCTTC.

This clone was seen once. J is TRBJ2-7 and V is TRBV5-6; possibly TRBD1 for D (5 bases). The CDR3 loop spans 15 amino acids. Germline assignment: CDR1 SGHDT and CDR2 YYEEEE. V was shortened by 1 base and J by 3 bases, with 14 bases between the two germline ends. The CDR3 spells CASSLIRAGIYEQYF. As DNA, the CDR3 is TGTGCCAGCAGCTTGATACGTGCAGGGATCTACGAGCAGTACTTC.

The chain combines TRBV27 with TRBJ2-1, with 9 positions matching TRBD2. The CDR3 has 16 residues. V was pared by 8 bases and J by 4 bases, with 12 bases of the junction left unmatched. Germline CDR1 MNHEY, CDR2 SMNVEV (reference sequence). CDR3 nucleotides: TGTGCCAGCTCGTTCTTTAGCGGGGGCCTGTACAATGAGCAGTTCTTC. It is translated as CASSFFSGGLYNEQFF.

Concerning this clone itself: Other DNA sequences in this specimen translate into the identical CDR3. The chain employs TRBV27 and TRBJ1-5, with D perhaps TRBD1 (5 bases). Germline assignment: CDR1 MNHEY and CDR2 SMNVEV (reference sequence). This CDR3 contains 13 residues. V shed 5 bases and J shed 4 bases, with 9 bases lying between them. The DNA of the CDR3 is TGTGCCAGCAGTCCGGGGGGGAATCAGCCCCAGCATTTT. Its protein product is CASSPGGNQPQHF.

The chain combines TRBV28 with TRBJ2-3; no reliable D call. Trimming took off 4 bases at V and 0 bases at J, with 11 bases between the two ends. Per the germline V gene, CDR1 is MDHEN and CDR2 is SYDVKM. This CDR3 region has 15 residues. For the CDR3, the DNA is TGTGCCAGCAGTTCCCCCCCAAGGAGCACAGATACGCAGTATTTT. This translates into CASSSPPRSTDTQYF. Supplemented by reference TRBV28 and TRBJ2-3, the full variable domain reads DVKVTQSSRYLVKRTGEKVFLECVQDMDHENMFWYRQDPGLGLRLIYFSYDVKMKEKGDIPEGYSVSREKKERFSLILESASTNQTSMYLCASSSPPRSTDTQYFGPGTRLTVL.